This TCR beta chain was sequenced for a study of cytotoxic CD8 clonotypes in ibrutinib-treated CLL. Turning to the study itself: The patients comprised roughly 10 relapsed/refractory and roughly 15 treatment-naive cases, some 17 IGHV unmutated. Response specimens were obtained following a median treatment duration of approximately 12 months, with a range of 6 to 36. Findings and limits, study-wide: Samples from sustained-remission and progressing patients were taken at different times. Clonality showed a rise at ibrutinib response that reversed toward baseline at progression.

Germline loops: CDR1 SQVTM, CDR2 ANQGSEA. This CDR3 has 12 amino acids. V dropped 0 bases and J dropped 6 bases, with 6 bases sitting between them. About this clone itself: Its antigen is unidentified.

Sequencing was performed with immunoSEQ multiplex PCR; in TCRdb, only in-frame clones are kept and a portion is missing. The sample comprises approximately 170,000 clones, roughly 88% of which are singletons, and roughly 3% rests with the top ten. Here the sequenced sample was PBMCs, taken at disease progression, from a patient treated with ibrutinib. The TCR was taken from a human donor with chronic lymphocytic leukemia. The chain couples TRBV29-1 to TRBJ1-3; D gene uncertain. The CDR3 sequence is CSVEDLLNTIYF. Written as DNA, the CDR3 is TGCAGCGTTGAAGATCTCTTAAACACCATATATTTT. Full variable domain (outside the CDR3, taken from reference TRBV29-1 and TRBJ1-3): SAVISQKPSRDICQRGTSLTIQCQVDSQVTMMFWYRQQPGQSLTLIATANQGSEATYESGFVIDKFPISRPNLTFSTLTVSNMSPEDSSIYLCSVEDLLNTIYFGEGSWLTVV.